Given below is one T cell receptor (beta chain) in context. This entry comes from a study of beta chain features in type 1 diabetes. V shed 2 bases and J 2 bases; nucleotides not matched to a gene: 5. This CDR3 has 15 residues. Germline V gene lookup returns CDR1 MNHEY and CDR2 SVGAGI. Expressed TCRB transcripts were sequenced because the isolated RNA had all been reverse transcribed beforehand. This table comes from immunoSEQ multiplex PCR, and its TCRdb copy is limited to in-frame clones, with some not included. The profile covers almost 250,000 clones, with over 12% appearing a single time and around 0.03% taken by the ten largest.

The J gene is TRBJ2-5, the V gene TRBV6-5, with 7 bases aligning to TRBD1. The receptor was derived from a woman aged 40 to 49 in good health. What was sequenced was naive CD4+ T cells from blood. The CDR3 DNA reads as TGTGCCAGCAGTTACAGGGGGCCGGGGCAAGAGACCCAGTACTTC. As protein: CASSYRGPGQETQYF.